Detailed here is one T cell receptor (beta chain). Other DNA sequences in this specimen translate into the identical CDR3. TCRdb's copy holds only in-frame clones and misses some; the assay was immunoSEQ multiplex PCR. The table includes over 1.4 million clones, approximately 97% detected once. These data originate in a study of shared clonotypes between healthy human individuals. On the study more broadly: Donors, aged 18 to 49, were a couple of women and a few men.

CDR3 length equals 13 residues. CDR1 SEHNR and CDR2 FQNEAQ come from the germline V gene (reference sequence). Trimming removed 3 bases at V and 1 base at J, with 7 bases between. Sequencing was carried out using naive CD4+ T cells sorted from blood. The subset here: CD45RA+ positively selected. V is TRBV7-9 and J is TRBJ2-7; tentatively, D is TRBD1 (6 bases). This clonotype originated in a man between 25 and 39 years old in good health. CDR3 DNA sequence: TGTGCCAGCAGCTTGGACAGTTCCTACGAGCAGTACTTC. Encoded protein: CASSLDSSYEQYF.